This TCR beta chain was captured by sequencing in a study of T cell responses to AZD1222 COVID-19 vaccine (dated by TCRdb to the early 2020s). Regarding the study in general: AZD1222 recipients with second doses at about 4 weeks or about 12 weeks were pooled, because spike-specific TCR depth and breadth did not differ between schedules. A total of approximately 250 trial participants underwent TCR sequencing, of whom more than 200 had received two doses of AZD1222 and about 25 had received two doses of the MenACWY control vaccine. Trial participants were enrolled by age into 18-55, 56-69 and 70-plus year subgroups, with approximately 150, 30 and 60 TCR-sequenced participants respectively.

The CDR3 regions of human TCRbeta chains were subjected to immunosequencing. The authors' pipeline ran thus. TCRs in the repertoires were compared against a reference library of SARS-CoV-2-specific TCRs that had been generated with the MIRA antigen-specificity platform. Breadth meant the fraction of unique TCRs that were SARS-CoV-2-associated, whereas depth meant the fraction of total T cells that were SARS-CoV-2-associated. Using the MIRA data, each spike-specific TCR was assigned both to the spike region to which the TCR was reactive and to a CD4 or CD8 class. Log10-transformed breadth and depth values were compared by one-way ANOVA with Sidak's multiple comparisons tests. Imported from immuneACCESS, the table was reduced by TCRdb to in-frame sequences with V and J called. These copies leave out some clones; in studies compared against another copy, an unresolved V gene accounts for under half, and the cause of the remainder is not known. That table gives V, J and clone size, and the DNA gave D and trimming. The sample table lists about 130,000 clones, about 94% of them with a count of one. Of the sample, approximately 6.3% falls within the top ten clones.

The CDR3 has 13 amino acids, counting the end cysteine and phenylalanine. Just the 39-base CDR3 DNA is kept, in frame starting at base 1. For this chain, trimming is 6 bases at the V end and 3 bases at the J end, and the number of junction bases without a gene match is 3. In regard to this clone: Its antigen is still unknown. No base qualities exist here, and no much larger clone lies one base off it.

The time point label, as the study defines it: baseline before first vaccination. The vaccinee samples were drawn from two UK trials, COV001 and COV002, one of which was a single-blind randomized controlled phase 2/3 trial testing AZD1222 (ChAdOx1 nCoV-19) in healthy adults. Trial participant PBMC samples were collected at day 0 and day 28 after the second dose for TCRbeta chain sequencing. Study-level results and caveats: After two AZD1222 doses, spike-specific TCR breadth and depth were significantly higher than at day 0 and than in MenACWY recipients. Conclusions about previously exposed vaccinees were limited because only a handful of AZD1222 recipients were SARS-CoV-2 seropositive at baseline. Participants were mostly white British, with more females than males. The authors suggested clonal diversity may have been underestimated. Because no day 14 peak-response samples were available, repertoires were characterized only after the peak T cell response. CD4 TCRs associated with the vaccine covered the entire spike protein, and the dominant responses were in regions 160-218 and 743-854. Reportedly, almost half of the unique spike-specific TCRs recognized epitopes lying outside the regions that are mutated in the B.1.351 and B.1.1.7 variants. In the small 56-69-year group, the increase in depth fell short of significance, most likely because of low power.

The chain is encoded by TRBV12-3 or TRBV12-4 joined to TRBJ1-1; 8 central nucleotides agree with TRBD1. Specimen: peripheral blood, collected on day 0 of AZD1222 vaccination. The TCR was taken from an adult in good health. In nucleotides, the sequence is TGTGCCAGCAGGGGACAGGAGGACACTGAAGCTTTCTTT. Translated, it gives CASRGQEDTEAFF.